Listed here are 11 T cell receptor beta chains from one sample, sequenced in a study of blood T cells in healthy people across ages. The authors ran a second PCR of roughly 6 to 12 cycles using a sample-barcoded 5' primer and a J-beta primer mix. TCRdb reprocessed the 5' RACE reads with MiXCR, giving one entry per CDR3 protein. Of around 900,000 distinct CDR3 sequences listed, just over 50% are singletons. What was sequenced was blood. The receptors here all came from a woman between 55 and 75 years old in good health.

The V and J genes are TRBV5-1 and TRBJ2-7, with D possibly being TRBD1 (6 bases). CDR1 and CDR2 (germline): SGHRS, YFSETQ. Deletions cut 4 bases from V and 3 bases from J, with 17 bases between. This CDR3 comprises 15 residues. CDR3 region: CASSVMTQGNYEQYF. CDR3 bases: TGCGCCAGCAGCGTAATGACACAGGGAAACTACGAGCAGTACTTC.

This chain connects TRBV29-1 to TRBJ2-1, with 9 bases identical to TRBD2. Germline V gives CDR1 SQVTM, CDR2 ANQGSEA. The length of the CDR3 is 15 residues. The V and J ends lost 7 bases and 0 bases, in that order; junction bases with no gene match: 7. The DNA for the CDR3 is TGCAGCGGTTCCTCTAGCGGGGACTCCTACAATGAGCAGTTCTTC. This gives the protein CSGSSSGDSYNEQFF.

The genes are TRBV24-1 and TRBJ1-2; D possibly corresponds to TRBD1 (5 bases). Germline V CDR1 and CDR2: KGHDR, SFDVKD. Trimming pared 2 bases from V and 2 bases from J, leaving 11 bases between. The CDR3 is 15 residues long. The DNA for the CDR3 is TGTGCCACCAGTGATTCTCCGGCAGGGAACTATGGCTACACCTTC. Translation gives CATSDSPAGNYGYTF.

The table lists this clonotype with many counts. This chain joins TRBV7-2 and TRBJ2-7, with D possibly being TRBD2 (6 bases). Trimming took off 11 bases at V and 0 bases at J, with 14 bases between the two ends. Germline V lookup: CDR1 SGHTA, CDR2 FQGNSA. This CDR3 is built from 13 residues. The CDR3 nucleotides are TGTGCCTCCGCGCGGGACCGCTCCTACGAGCAGTACTTC. Its translation: CASARDRSYEQYF.

This clonotype appeared once. The chain employs TRBV5-1 and TRBJ2-1, with D perhaps TRBD1 (6 bases). TRBJ2-7 matches the DNA end more closely, so the J call is doubtful. The CDR3 totals 15 residues. Germline V CDR1 and CDR2: SGHRS, YFSETQ. CDR3 sequence reads: CASSLARGTYNEQYF. In DNA form, the CDR3 reads TGCGCCAGCAGCTTGGCCAGGGGCACCTACAATGAGCAGTACTTC.

This clonotype was counted a few times. The chain combines TRBV5-1 with TRBJ2-7; 9 bases map to TRBD1. Germline lookup yields CDR1 SGHRS and CDR2 YFSETQ. Unmatched junction bases numbered 8, after V lost 5 bases and J lost 5 bases. This CDR3 is 14 amino acids long. The CDR3 region is CASSPGDRVNEQYF. The CDR3 DNA follows: TGCGCCAGCAGTCCGGGGGACAGGGTAAACGAGCAGTACTTC.

The CDR3 protein is CASRGWGGSYEQYF. CDR3 sequence (DNA): TGTGCCAGCAGGGGATGGGGCGGCTCCTACGAGCAGTACTTC. The rearrangement links TRBV2 to TRBJ2-7, with D maybe TRBD1 (5 bases). Per germline, CDR1 SNHLY and CDR2 FYNNEI. The CDR3 runs 14 residues. Deletions cut 6 bases from V and 0 bases from J, with 12 bases between.

The CDR3 DNA sequence: TGTGCCAGCAGCCGCTTGGGCCTAGCGGCCTACGAGCAGTACTTC. It codes for CASSRLGLAAYEQYF. This chain links TRBV7-2 with TRBJ2-7; TRBD2 matches at 7 bases. The V gene end was trimmed by 5 bases and the J gene end by 2 bases; junction bases not matched to a gene: 9. The CDR3 sequence is 15 residues long. Germline V lookup: CDR1 SGHTA, CDR2 FQGNSA.

Only a few counts were recorded for this clonotype. The chain joins TRBV10-3 to TRBJ2-5; tentatively, D is TRBD2 (5 bases). The V gene lost 8 bases and the J gene lost 5 bases, with 12 bases spanning the gap. The CDR3 runs 12 residues. In germline, CDR1 is ENHRY, CDR2 SYGVKD. The chain's CDR3 is CAIGEIAETQYF. The CDR3 DNA reads TGTGCCATCGGGGAGATCGCGGAGACCCAGTACTTC.

The V call is TRBV28, the J call TRBJ1-2; maybe TRBD1 (5 bases). Germline V lookup: CDR1 MDHEN, CDR2 SYDVKM. V was cut by 2 bases and J by 4 bases, with 11 bases left in between. The CDR3 contains 14 residues. CDR3 DNA: TGTGCCAGCAGTTTAATTACGGGGCGCTATGGCTACACCTTC. It is translated as CASSLITGRYGYTF.

This clonotype has a single count. Here the CDR3 reads CASRGQGRGYEQYF. The CDR3 DNA sequence: TGTGCCAGCAGGGGACAGGGGAGGGGATACGAGCAGTACTTC. The chain recombines TRBV5-6 with TRBJ2-7; the match to TRBD1 covers 10 bases. The CDR3 length is 14 residues. The ends lost 5 bases at V and 4 bases at J; junction bases unmatched: 6. CDR1 is SGHDT and CDR2 is YYEEEE in the germline V gene.